This T cell receptor beta chain was sequenced during a study of CD8+ T cells in alopecia areata. It was cDNA, reverse transcribed from extracted RNA, that served as the sequencing template. Some clones are missing from TCRdb's copy, which holds only in-frame ones; the method was immunoSEQ multiplex PCR. The sample holds 200,000 or so clones; about 60% are singletons and the top ten take less than 0.6%. The CDR3 spans 16 residues. V lost 4 bases, J lost 4 bases, and 11 bases stayed unmatched. The germline V gene encodes CDR1 SGHTA and CDR2 FQGTGA. The origin of this receptor is a human donor with alopecia areata. The sequencing here drew on CD4+ T cells sorted from blood, taken at week 0. The rearrangement joins TRBV7-3 to TRBJ1-1, with 8 bases identical to TRBD1. The CDR3 spells CASSSSAGGKVTEAFF. CDR3 coding DNA: TGTGCCAGCAGCTCCTCCGCAGGGGGCAAGGTCACTGAAGCTTTCTTT.